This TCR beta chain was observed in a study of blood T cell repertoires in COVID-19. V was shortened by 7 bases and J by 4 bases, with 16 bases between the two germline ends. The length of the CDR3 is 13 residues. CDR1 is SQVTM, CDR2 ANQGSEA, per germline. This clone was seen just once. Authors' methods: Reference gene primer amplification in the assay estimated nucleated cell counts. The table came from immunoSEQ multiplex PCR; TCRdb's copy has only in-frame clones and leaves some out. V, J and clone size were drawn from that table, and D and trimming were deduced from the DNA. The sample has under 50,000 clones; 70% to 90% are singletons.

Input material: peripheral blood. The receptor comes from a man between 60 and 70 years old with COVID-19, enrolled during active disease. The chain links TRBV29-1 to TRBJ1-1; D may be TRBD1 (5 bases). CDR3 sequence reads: CSGFGHRATEAFF. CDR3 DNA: TGCAGCGGCTTTGGACATCGGGCCACTGAAGCTTTCTTT. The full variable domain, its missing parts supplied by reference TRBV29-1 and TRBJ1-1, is SAVISQKPSRDICQRGTSLTIQCQVDSQVTMMFWYRQQPGQSLTLIATANQGSEATYESGFVIDKFPISRPNLTFSTLTVSNMSPEDSSIYLCSGFGHRATEAFFGQGTRLTVV.